The rows below give T cell receptor beta chains drawn from one sample of a study of control samples from healthy donors and cancer patients. Some clones are missing from TCRdb's copy, which holds only in-frame ones; the method was immunoSEQ multiplex PCR. The sample holds approximately 60,000 clones; roughly 90% are singletons and the top ten take 0.8% to 1%. Specimen: PBMCs. Receptor source: a man aged 25 to 40 with colorectal cancer. CDR3s include the opening cysteine and the closing phenylalanine or tryptophan. The order of the fields is clone size, D gene, J gene, V gene, CDR3 DNA, CDR3 protein. D genes are given only for firm matches. Rows give clone size only sometimes, using once, few, many, or a class for an expanded clone.

clone_size: .; d_call: .; j_call: TRBJ1-1; v_call: TRBV5-4; cdr3_nt: TGTGCCAGCAGCGTACAGGTGAACACTGAAGCTTTCTTT; cdr3_aa: CASSVQVNTEAFF
clone_size: .; d_call: .; j_call: TRBJ1-2; v_call: TRBV9; cdr3_nt: TGTGCCAGCAGCGTCGGACAGCACTATGGCTACACCTTC; cdr3_aa: CASSVGQHYGYTF
clone_size: .; d_call: .; j_call: TRBJ2-7; v_call: TRBV5-4; cdr3_nt: TGTGCCAGCACTCGTGGGGTGAGCTCCTACGAGCAGTACTTC; cdr3_aa: CASTRGVSSYEQYF
clone_size: .; d_call: TRBD1; j_call: TRBJ2-2; v_call: TRBV6-5; cdr3_nt: TGTGCCACCAGACAGGGGGCGATCGGGGAGCTGTTTTTT; cdr3_aa: CATRQGAIGELFF
clone_size: .; d_call: .; j_call: TRBJ2-1; v_call: TRBV25-1; cdr3_nt: TGTGCCAGCAGTCTCCGGGGGACAACTGGTGAGCAGTTCTTC; cdr3_aa: CASSLRGTTGEQFF
clone_size: .; d_call: .; j_call: TRBJ2-3; v_call: TRBV27; cdr3_nt: TGTGCCAGCAGTTTGGAACAGACTACAGATACGCAGTATTTT; cdr3_aa: CASSLEQTTDTQYF
clone_size: .; d_call: .; j_call: TRBJ2-7; v_call: TRBV9; cdr3_nt: TGTGCCAGCAGCGCTTACTCCGACTCCTACGAGCAGTACTTC; cdr3_aa: CASSAYSDSYEQYF
clone_size: .; d_call: .; j_call: TRBJ2-7; v_call: TRBV20-1; cdr3_nt: TGCAGTGCTTTCAAAACATCCGAGCAGTACTTC; cdr3_aa: CSAFKTSEQYF
clone_size: .; d_call: .; j_call: TRBJ2-3; v_call: TRBV6-6; cdr3_nt: TGTGCCAGCAGCTCCCTCGTCACATTCAAAGCAGATACGCAGTATTTT; cdr3_aa: CASSSLVTFKADTQYF
clone_size: .; d_call: .; j_call: TRBJ2-7; v_call: TRBV6-5; cdr3_nt: TGTGCCAGCAGTTACTCGCACAGAACCTACGAGCAGTACTTC; cdr3_aa: CASSYSHRTYEQYF
clone_size: .; d_call: .; j_call: TRBJ2-3; v_call: TRBV28; cdr3_nt: TGTGCCAGCAGTTTGTCGGACCCTAAGGGGGGAGATACGCAGTATTTT; cdr3_aa: CASSLSDPKGGDTQYF
clone_size: .; d_call: TRBD1; j_call: TRBJ2-2; v_call: TRBV14; cdr3_nt: TGTGCCAGCAGCCATCCTACGGGACAGGGTATCGGGGAGCTGTTTTTT; cdr3_aa: CASSHPTGQGIGELFF
clone_size: .; d_call: TRBD2; j_call: TRBJ2-3; v_call: TRBV19; cdr3_nt: TGTGCCAGTAGTACCCAGGGCGCGGGGGGGTTCAATACGCAGTATTTT; cdr3_aa: CASSTQGAGGFNTQYF
clone_size: once; d_call: TRBD2; j_call: TRBJ2-3; v_call: TRBV5-6; cdr3_nt: TGTGCCAGCAGCTTTAACGGGGGGGCAAGCACAGATACGCAGTATTTT; cdr3_aa: CASSFNGGASTDTQYF
clone_size: .; d_call: .; j_call: TRBJ2-3; v_call: TRBV19; cdr3_nt: TGTGCCAGTAGTATAGGAGCCAGTACGCAGTATTTT; cdr3_aa: CASSIGASTQYF
clone_size: .; d_call: .; j_call: TRBJ2-7; v_call: TRBV6-5; cdr3_nt: TGTGCCAGCAGTTTTTTTGGGACCGATACATCCTACGAGCAGTACTTC; cdr3_aa: CASSFFGTDTSYEQYF
clone_size: .; d_call: .; j_call: TRBJ1-2; v_call: TRBV9; cdr3_nt: TGTGCCAGCAGCGTCAACCCTACAGGGCGAGATGGCTACACCTTC; cdr3_aa: CASSVNPTGRDGYTF
clone_size: .; d_call: .; j_call: TRBJ1-2; v_call: TRBV6-1; cdr3_nt: TGTGCCAGCAGTGAATTTGTGTTCCCTAACTATGGCTACACCTTC; cdr3_aa: CASSEFVFPNYGYTF
clone_size: .; d_call: .; j_call: TRBJ1-6; v_call: TRBV6-5; cdr3_nt: TGTGCCAGCAGTTACTCGGGTAATTCACCCCTCCACTTT; cdr3_aa: CASSYSGNSPLHF
clone_size: .; d_call: TRBD1; j_call: TRBJ1-5; v_call: TRBV4-1; cdr3_nt: TGCGCCAGCAGCCAACTCGGGACAGGGTACTATCAGCCCCAGCATTTT; cdr3_aa: CASSQLGTGYYQPQHF
clone_size: .; d_call: TRBD1; j_call: TRBJ2-2; v_call: TRBV13; cdr3_nt: TGTGCCAGCAGCTTACCGGGACAGGGAGGGAACACCGGGGAGCTGTTTTTT; cdr3_aa: CASSLPGQGGNTGELFF
clone_size: .; d_call: .; j_call: TRBJ2-6; v_call: TRBV6-1; cdr3_nt: TGTGCCAGCAGTGACGGCTCTGGGGCCAACGTCCTGACTTTC; cdr3_aa: CASSDGSGANVLTF
clone_size: .; d_call: .; j_call: TRBJ1-1; v_call: TRBV6-5; cdr3_nt: TGTGCCAGCAGCCACGACACTGCCTACACTGAAGCTTTCTTT; cdr3_aa: CASSHDTAYTEAFF
clone_size: once; d_call: TRBD1; j_call: TRBJ2-1; v_call: TRBV24-1; cdr3_nt: TGTGCCACCAGTGATTGGGACAGATCAAGCTCCTACAATGAGCAGTTCTTC; cdr3_aa: CATSDWDRSSSYNEQFF
clone_size: .; d_call: .; j_call: TRBJ2-7; v_call: TRBV6-5; cdr3_nt: TGTGCCAGCACGACAGAGTTGAACGAGCAGTACTTC; cdr3_aa: CASTTELNEQYF
clone_size: .; d_call: TRBD1; j_call: TRBJ1-2; v_call: TRBV7-9; cdr3_nt: TGTGCCAGCAGCTTCAGGGGGCAGGATGGCTACACCTTC; cdr3_aa: CASSFRGQDGYTF
clone_size: .; d_call: .; j_call: TRBJ2-5; v_call: TRBV5-1; cdr3_nt: TGCGCCAGCAGCTTGACAGGCGTTCAAGAGACCCAGTACTTC; cdr3_aa: CASSLTGVQETQYF
clone_size: .; d_call: TRBD1; j_call: TRBJ1-5; v_call: TRBV6-5; cdr3_nt: TGTGCCAGCAGTTCGACCCTGGACAGGGGCCATCAGCCCCAGCATTTT; cdr3_aa: CASSSTLDRGHQPQHF
clone_size: .; d_call: .; j_call: TRBJ1-1; v_call: TRBV11-2; cdr3_nt: TGTGCCAGCAGCTGGGCCTTTAGGGGGACTGAAGCTTTCTTT; cdr3_aa: CASSWAFRGTEAFF
clone_size: once; d_call: TRBD1; j_call: TRBJ1-1; v_call: TRBV5-5; cdr3_nt: TGTGCCAGCAGCCCTACGGGGGACAGGATGGTGGAAGCTTTCTTT; cdr3_aa: CASSPTGDRMVEAFF
clone_size: .; d_call: .; j_call: TRBJ2-3; v_call: TRBV10-1; cdr3_nt: TGCGCCAGCAGTGATGGTTTAGTCACAGATACGCAGTATTTT; cdr3_aa: CASSDGLVTDTQYF
clone_size: .; d_call: TRBD1; j_call: TRBJ1-1; v_call: TRBV5-1; cdr3_nt: TGCGCCAGCAGCCATGGACAGGCGAACACTGAAGCTTTCTTT; cdr3_aa: CASSHGQANTEAFF
clone_size: .; d_call: .; j_call: TRBJ2-4; v_call: TRBV29-1; cdr3_nt: TGCAGCGTTGCAACCTCCCCACTAGGAAACATTCAGTACTTC; cdr3_aa: CSVATSPLGNIQYF
clone_size: .; d_call: TRBD2; j_call: TRBJ2-3; v_call: TRBV11-2; cdr3_nt: TGTGCCAGCCGACAAGGGGGGGCTAGCGGGGTTAGCACAGATACGCAGTATTTT; cdr3_aa: CASRQGGASGVSTDTQYF
clone_size: .; d_call: .; j_call: TRBJ2-2; v_call: TRBV7-9; cdr3_nt: TGTGCCAACGCCTTTGGAGGCTCGAACACCGGGGAGCTGTTTTTT; cdr3_aa: CANAFGGSNTGELFF
clone_size: .; d_call: TRBD1; j_call: TRBJ1-3; v_call: TRBV5-6; cdr3_nt: TGTGCCAGCAGCTTGGCTGGCAGGGGGCCAGGAAACACCATATATTTT; cdr3_aa: CASSLAGRGPGNTIYF
clone_size: .; d_call: .; j_call: TRBJ1-4; v_call: TRBV5-1; cdr3_nt: TGCGCCAGCAGCCTCGGGACCATTTTTACAACTAATGAAAAACTGTTTTTT; cdr3_aa: CASSLGTIFTTNEKLFF
clone_size: .; d_call: .; j_call: TRBJ2-3; v_call: TRBV7-9; cdr3_nt: TGTGCCAGCAGCTTTGGGACCACAGATACGCAGTATTTT; cdr3_aa: CASSFGTTDTQYF
clone_size: .; d_call: .; j_call: TRBJ2-2; v_call: TRBV5-6; cdr3_nt: TGTGCCAGCAGCTTATTACAGGGGAACACCGGGGAGCTGTTTTTT; cdr3_aa: CASSLLQGNTGELFF
clone_size: once; d_call: .; j_call: TRBJ1-5; v_call: TRBV2; cdr3_nt: TGTGCCAGCAGTGTAATTTCACCTCAGCCCCAGCATTTT; cdr3_aa: CASSVISPQPQHF
clone_size: .; d_call: .; j_call: TRBJ2-1; v_call: TRBV12-3/TRBV12-4; cdr3_nt: TGTGCCAGCAGTACCGACTATGAGCAGTTCTTC; cdr3_aa: CASSTDYEQFF
clone_size: once; d_call: TRBD1; j_call: TRBJ1-4; v_call: TRBV7-9; cdr3_nt: TGTGCCAGCAGCTTACCGGGACAGGGAAGGGAAAAACTGTTTTTT; cdr3_aa: CASSLPGQGREKLFF
clone_size: .; d_call: .; j_call: TRBJ1-2; v_call: TRBV3-1/TRBV3-2; cdr3_nt: TGTGCCAGCAGCCACTTAGGGTCTAACTATGGCTACACCTTC; cdr3_aa: CASSHLGSNYGYTF
clone_size: once; d_call: TRBD1; j_call: TRBJ1-4; v_call: TRBV30; cdr3_nt: TGTGCCTGGAGTCGGGACAGTTTAAATGAAAAACTGTTTTTT; cdr3_aa: CAWSRDSLNEKLFF
clone_size: .; d_call: .; j_call: TRBJ1-2; v_call: TRBV27; cdr3_nt: TGTGCCAGCAGTTTGCGGGGGGTCTATGGCTACACCTTC; cdr3_aa: CASSLRGVYGYTF
clone_size: few; d_call: TRBD1; j_call: TRBJ2-7; v_call: TRBV5-4; cdr3_nt: TGTGCCAGCAGCTCGGGACAGAAAACCTACGAGCAGTACTTC; cdr3_aa: CASSSGQKTYEQYF
clone_size: once; d_call: TRBD1; j_call: TRBJ1-2; v_call: TRBV28; cdr3_nt: TGTGCCAGCAGTTTAGAGAGGGGGCGATACATGACCCGTGGCTACACCTTC; cdr3_aa: CASSLERGRYMTRGYTF
clone_size: .; d_call: .; j_call: TRBJ1-2; v_call: TRBV7-2; cdr3_nt: TGTGCCAGCAGCACCAACTATGGCTACACCTTC; cdr3_aa: CASSTNYGYTF
clone_size: .; d_call: .; j_call: TRBJ2-3; v_call: TRBV7-8; cdr3_nt: TGTGCCAGCAGCCTTCTAGCGTCCGGGGCAGATACGCAGTATTTT; cdr3_aa: CASSLLASGADTQYF
clone_size: .; d_call: TRBD2; j_call: TRBJ2-1; v_call: TRBV27; cdr3_nt: TGTGCCAGCAGTCCCCCGGGAGGGGCGTCCTACAATGAGCAGTTCTTC; cdr3_aa: CASSPPGGASYNEQFF